This T cell receptor (beta chain) originates from a study of cytomegalovirus exposure and HLA in healthy donors. Study-level points and caveats: Reportedly, HLA-A and HLA-B alleles of most subjects were accurately predicted from TCR beta.

Primers for the PCR totalled 60 Vbeta and 13 Jbeta. Repertoires were generated with immunoSEQ multiplex PCR, while TCRdb's copy carries only in-frame clones and drops some. The table records about 110,000 clones, 65% to 80% of them present only once. As for this clone: What it binds is not known.

The sequencing input was PBMCs. This sequence originates from a man between 25 and 39 years old in good health and CMV-seropositive.

The CDR3 loop is CASGPGGGPNEQYF. In DNA form, the CDR3 reads TGTGCCAGCGGGCCGGGGGGGGGTCCCAACGAGCAGTACTTC. The chain couples TRBV27 to TRBJ2-7; TRBD2 matches 8 bases. The CDR3 is made up of 14 amino acids. The junction had 11 bases not matched to a gene; V was cut back by 8 bases and J by 5 bases. In germline, CDR1 is MNHEY, CDR2 SMNVEV (reference sequence).